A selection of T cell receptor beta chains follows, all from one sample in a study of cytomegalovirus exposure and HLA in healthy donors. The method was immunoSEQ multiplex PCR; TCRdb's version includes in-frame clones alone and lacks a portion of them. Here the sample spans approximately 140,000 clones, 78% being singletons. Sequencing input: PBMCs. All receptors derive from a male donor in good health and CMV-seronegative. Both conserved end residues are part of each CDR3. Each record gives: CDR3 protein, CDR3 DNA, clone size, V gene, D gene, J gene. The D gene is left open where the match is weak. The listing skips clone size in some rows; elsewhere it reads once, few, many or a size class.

CDR3 protein: CASSLDAALKSYEQYF
CDR3 DNA: TGCGCCAGCAGCTTGGACGCGGCACTCAAGTCCTACGAGCAGTACTTC
clone size: NA
V gene: TRBV5-1
D gene: NA
J gene: TRBJ2-7

CDR3 protein: CASSKNGFQETQYF
CDR3 DNA: TGTGCCAGTAGCAAAAACGGGTTTCAAGAGACCCAGTACTTC
clone size: NA
V gene: TRBV19
D gene: NA
J gene: TRBJ2-5

CDR3 protein: CASSSRGGITGELFF
CDR3 DNA: TGTGCCAGCAGCTCACGAGGGGGTATAACCGGGGAGCTGTTTTTT
clone size: NA
V gene: TRBV7-2
D gene: NA
J gene: TRBJ2-2

CDR3 protein: CASSRGTSGPINEQFF
CDR3 DNA: TGTGCCAGCAGCCGTGGGACTAGCGGCCCCATCAATGAGCAGTTCTTC
clone size: NA
V gene: TRBV5-4
D gene: TRBD2
J gene: TRBJ2-1

CDR3 protein: CSVTGVAEAFF
CDR3 DNA: TGCAGCGTTACAGGGGTCGCTGAAGCTTTCTTT
clone size: NA
V gene: TRBV29-1
D gene: TRBD1
J gene: TRBJ1-1

CDR3 protein: CASSQGDRVSGANVLTF
CDR3 DNA: TGTGCCAGCAGCCAAGGGGACAGGGTCTCTGGGGCCAACGTCCTGACTTTC
clone size: NA
V gene: TRBV4-2
D gene: TRBD1
J gene: TRBJ2-6

CDR3 protein: CAWRYHESSYEQYF
CDR3 DNA: TGTGCCTGGAGATATCATGAGAGCTCCTACGAGCAGTACTTC
clone size: NA
V gene: TRBV30
D gene: NA
J gene: TRBJ2-7

CDR3 protein: CASSLGGTGAYEQYF
CDR3 DNA: TGCGCCAGCAGCCTGGGGGGGACAGGGGCCTACGAGCAGTACTTC
clone size: NA
V gene: TRBV5-1
D gene: TRBD1
J gene: TRBJ2-7

CDR3 protein: CASSLGLANTDTQYF
CDR3 DNA: TGTGCCAGCAGCCTGGGACTAGCTAACACAGATACGCAGTATTTT
clone size: NA
V gene: TRBV2
D gene: TRBD2
J gene: TRBJ2-3

CDR3 protein: CASRRTGASEGACF
CDR3 DNA: TGTGCCAGCAGAAGAACGGGGGCGTCGGAGGGGGCTTGCTTC
clone size: once
V gene: TRBV6-5
D gene: NA
J gene: TRBJ2-7

CDR3 protein: CASSPKPASGVSGNTIYF
CDR3 DNA: TGTGCCAGCTCACCAAAGCCGGCGTCCGGGGTGTCTGGAAACACCATATATTTT
clone size: NA
V gene: TRBV18
D gene: NA
J gene: TRBJ1-3

CDR3 protein: CARTKSSYDAGTEAFF
CDR3 DNA: TGTGCCCGCACCAAATCCTCGTACGATGCGGGCACTGAAGCTTTCTTT
clone size: NA
V gene: TRBV27
D gene: NA
J gene: TRBJ1-1

CDR3 protein: CASSPDRVNNSPLHF
CDR3 DNA: TGTGCCAGCAGCCCCGACAGGGTCAACAATTCACCCCTCCACTTT
clone size: NA
V gene: TRBV7-8
D gene: TRBD1
J gene: TRBJ1-6

CDR3 protein: CASRDKGTGGLETQYF
CDR3 DNA: TGCGCCAGCAGGGACAAGGGGACAGGGGGCTTAGAGACCCAGTACTTC
clone size: NA
V gene: TRBV5-1
D gene: TRBD1
J gene: TRBJ2-5

CDR3 protein: CASSQDQTIGPLGTEAFF
CDR3 DNA: TGCGCCAGCAGCCAAGATCAGACAATCGGCCCTCTCGGCACTGAAGCTTTCTTT
clone size: NA
V gene: TRBV4-3
D gene: NA
J gene: TRBJ1-1

CDR3 protein: CASSQGGGKNTEAFF
CDR3 DNA: TGTGCCAGCAGCCAAGGGGGAGGGAAGAACACTGAAGCTTTCTTT
clone size: NA
V gene: TRBV4-2
D gene: NA
J gene: TRBJ1-1

CDR3 protein: CASSVQGTPNEKLFF
CDR3 DNA: TGTGCCAGCAGCGTTCAGGGGACCCCAAATGAAAAACTGTTTTTT
clone size: NA
V gene: TRBV9
D gene: NA
J gene: TRBJ1-4

CDR3 protein: CASRTGIGYTF
CDR3 DNA: TGTGCCAGCAGGACAGGGATTGGCTACACCTTC
clone size: NA
V gene: TRBV13
D gene: TRBD1
J gene: TRBJ1-2

CDR3 protein: CASSVRQVGQGAEGYTF
CDR3 DNA: TGTGCCAGCAGCGTCCGTCAAGTGGGCCAGGGGGCGGAAGGCTACACCTTC
clone size: NA
V gene: TRBV9
D gene: TRBD1
J gene: TRBJ1-2

CDR3 protein: CASSLAGSSYNEQFF
CDR3 DNA: TGTGCCAGCAGCTTAGCGGGAAGCTCCTACAATGAGCAGTTCTTC
clone size: NA
V gene: TRBV6-5
D gene: TRBD2
J gene: TRBJ2-1

CDR3 protein: CASTYTGGGYEQYF
CDR3 DNA: TGTGCCAGCACCTATACAGGGGGCGGCTACGAGCAGTACTTC
clone size: NA
V gene: TRBV7-2
D gene: TRBD1
J gene: TRBJ2-7